Following are 32 T cell receptor beta chains from one sample sequenced in a study of PD-1 blockade in classical Hodgkin lymphoma. The patients all showed relapse after autologous stem cell transplantation, while their brentuximab vedotin exposure varied. TCRdb's copy holds only in-frame clones and misses some; the assay was immunoSEQ multiplex PCR. In the table there are roughly 45,000 clones, approximately 70% of which are singletons. This specimen was peripheral blood mononuclear cells (PBMCs), taken before the second cycle of nivolumab. All receptors come from a human donor with classical Hodgkin lymphoma.

This clone was detected ten times or more. J is TRBJ2-2 and V is TRBV6-4; no firm D call. This CDR3 has 13 amino acids. Germline V gives CDR1 MRHNA, CDR2 SNTAGT. Trimming shortened V by 4 bases and J by 5 bases, and 8 bases separated the two germline ends. The CDR3 DNA is TGTGCCAGCAGTGTGCTGGGGACCGGGGAGCTGTTTTTT. This encodes CASSVLGTGELFF.

The V gene is TRBV4-3, the J gene TRBJ2-7; TRBD1 matches at 10 bases. The germline V gene encodes CDR1 LGHNA and CDR2 YSLEER. CDR3 length equals 15 residues. The junction had 2 bases not matched to a gene; V was cut back by 0 bases and J by 3 bases. DNA for the CDR3: TGCGCCAGCAGCCAAGAGCGGGACAGGGGCTACGAGCAGTACTTC. This sequence encodes CASSQERDRGYEQYF.

The V and J genes are TRBV4-3 and TRBJ2-3, with TRBD1 identical over 12 bases. The CDR3 is 18 residues long. Germline V gives CDR1 LGHNA, CDR2 YSLEER. V shed 4 bases and J 7 bases; nucleotides not matched to a gene: 15. The CDR3: CASSRVHGGTGGANTQYF. CDR3 bases: TGCGCCAGCAGCCGCGTTCATGGTGGGACAGGGGGCGCGAATACGCAGTATTTT.

Here the CDR3 reads CASSLRKTDTQYF. In nucleotides, the CDR3 is TGTGCCAGCAGCCTCCGGAAGACAGATACGCAGTATTTT. The rearrangement links TRBV7-2 to TRBJ2-3; D is unclear. Germline-derived CDR1 and CDR2 are SGHTA and FQGNSA. The CDR3 extends over 13 amino acids. Trimming shortened V by 5 bases and J by 3 bases, and 9 bases separated the two germline ends.

This chain links TRBV5-4 with TRBJ2-7, with TRBD1 matching 10 bases. CDR1 and CDR2 (germline): SGHNT, YYREEE (reference sequence). The CDR3 runs 15 residues. J was trimmed by 5 bases and V by 3 bases; bases with no gene match: 8. CDR3 loop: CASSSSGTGVDEQYF. DNA for the CDR3: TGTGCCAGCAGCTCTTCCGGGACAGGGGTCGACGAGCAGTACTTC.

The chain links TRBV6-4 to TRBJ2-1; TRBD2 is a possible D gene (6 bases). The CDR3 runs to 16 residues. CDR1 is MRHNA and CDR2 is SNTAGT in the germline V gene. V lost 2 bases to trimming and J lost 7 bases, with 18 bases between them. For the CDR3, the DNA is TGTGCCAGCAGTGACACGATAGGCGGGGAATCGAATGAGCAGTTCTTC. Its translation is CASSDTIGGESNEQFF.

This chain connects TRBV4-3 to TRBJ2-7; 8 nucleotides match TRBD1. V shed 1 base, J shed 1 base, and the junction held 12 bases outside the gene matches. Per the germline V gene, CDR1 is LGHNA and CDR2 is YSLEER. The CDR3 extends over 18 amino acids. Here the CDR3 DNA reads TGCGCCAGCAGCCAAGGAAGAGTTACCGGGACAGGTTCCTACGAGCAGTACTTC. Amino acids: CASSQGRVTGTGSYEQYF.

This sequence joins TRBV28 and TRBJ1-5; D perhaps matches TRBD1 (6 bases). Trimming shortened V by 6 bases and J by 0 bases, and 15 bases separated the two germline ends. CDR1 and CDR2 from the germline V gene are MDHEN and SYDVKM. The CDR3 contains 16 residues. CDR3 protein: CASSDQGSLSNQPQHF. CDR3 nucleotide sequence: TGTGCCAGCAGCGACCAGGGGAGTCTTAGCAATCAGCCCCAGCATTTT.

This clone was seen a handful of times. This chain joins TRBV7-9 and TRBJ2-7, with D unresolved. The V and J ends lost 1 base and 5 bases respectively, with 6 bases between them. Germline V gene lookup returns CDR1 SEHNR and CDR2 FQNEAQ (reference sequence). The length of the CDR3 is 12 residues. CDR3 amino acids: CASSLGVDEQYF. DNA for the CDR3: TGTGCCAGCAGCTTAGGTGTCGACGAGCAGTACTTC.

The chain carries TRBV28 and TRBJ2-1; D remains unclear. The CDR3 consists of 13 residues. V was trimmed by 4 bases and J by 4 bases, leaving 8 bases between them. Germline values: CDR1 MDHEN, CDR2 SYDVKM. Written as DNA, the CDR3 is TGTGCCAGCAGTTCCTCCGGATACAATGAGCAGTTCTTC. This sequence encodes CASSSSGYNEQFF.

V gene TRBV6-6 combines with J gene TRBJ2-6; 7 bases are a match to TRBD1. Trimming took 5 bases from V and 3 from J; bases not matched to a gene: 1. CDR3 length: 14 amino acids. Germline V gene data show CDR1 as MNHNY and CDR2 as SVGAGI (reference sequence). The CDR3 loop is CASSNRGGANVLTF. As DNA, the CDR3 is TGTGCCAGCAGTAACAGGGGTGGGGCCAACGTCCTGACTTTC.

The chain employs TRBV9 and TRBJ2-3; a weak D match, TRBD1 (6 bases). Deletions cut 0 bases from V and 5 bases from J, with 16 bases between. The CDR3 has 16 amino acids. Germline CDR1 SGDLS, CDR2 YYNGEE. CDR3 residues: CASSVGAWDTIDTQYF. In DNA form, the CDR3 reads TGTGCCAGCAGCGTAGGGGCTTGGGACACTATAGATACGCAGTATTTT.

This clone came up a few times. This rearrangement joins TRBV5-6 to TRBJ2-1, with D unresolved. CDR1 and CDR2 from the germline V gene are SGHDT and YYEEEE. The CDR3 has 13 amino acids. The ends were cut back, 4 bases at V and 5 bases at J, with 10 bases in the middle. The CDR3 sequence: CASSTWMHNEQFF. The CDR3 bases are TGTGCCAGCAGCACCTGGATGCACAATGAGCAGTTCTTC. The variable domain in full, with the rest retrieved from reference TRBV5-6 and TRBJ2-1, is DAGVTQSPTHLIKTRGQQVTLRCSPKSGHDTVSWYQQALGQGPQFIFQYYEEEERQRGNFPDRFSGHQFPNYSSELNVNALLLGDSALYLCASSTWMHNEQFFGPGTRLTVL.

In this sample, this clone turned up a few times. CDR3 loop: CAWSATGLAGGVFPGELFF. For the CDR3, the DNA is TGTGCCTGGAGTGCTACTGGACTAGCGGGAGGAGTCTTCCCCGGGGAGCTGTTTTTT. The rearrangement joins TRBV30 to TRBJ2-2; 14 nucleotides match TRBD2. The germline CDR1 and CDR2 sequences are GTSNPN and SVGIG (reference sequence). This CDR3 is 19 amino acids long. V lost 1 base, J lost 6 bases, and 13 bases stayed unmatched.

The rearrangement uses TRBV7-3 and TRBJ2-3; 7 nucleotides match TRBD1. Trimming cost V 5 bases and J 4 bases; bases outside gene matches: 3. Germline V gene lookup returns CDR1 SGHTA and CDR2 FQGTGA. This CDR3 has 13 amino acids. CDR3 sequence: CASSATGSDTQYF. DNA of the CDR3: TGTGCCAGCAGCGCGACAGGGTCAGATACGCAGTATTTT.

This clone was seen more than once but under ten times. The rearrangement joins TRBV2 to TRBJ1-2; perhaps TRBD1 as D (6 bases). Looked up from germline, CDR1 is SNHLY and CDR2 is FYNNEI. The CDR3 runs to 16 residues. The V gene lost 8 bases and the J gene lost 0 bases, with 19 bases spanning the gap. CDR3 sequence: CASVGQLVTSNYGYTF. The CDR3 DNA follows: TGTGCCAGCGTGGGACAACTAGTAACTTCTAACTATGGCTACACCTTC. The full variable domain, rest sourced from reference TRBV2 and TRBJ1-2, is EPEVTQTPSHQVTQMGQEVILRCVPISNHLYFYWYRQILGQKVEFLVSFYNNEISEKSEIFDDQFSVERPDGSNFTLKIRSTKLEDSAMYFCASVGQLVTSNYGYTFGSGTRLTVV.

The chain uses TRBV30 and TRBJ2-7; D is tentatively TRBD1 or TRBD2 (5 bases each). The ends were cut back, 0 bases at V and 6 bases at J, with 12 bases in the middle. This CDR3 has 13 residues. From germline, CDR1 is GTSNPN and CDR2 SVGIG (reference sequence). The CDR3: CAWSVWSGSEQYF. The CDR3 nucleotides are TGTGCCTGGAGTGTATGGTCAGGGAGCGAGCAGTACTTC.

This clone was observed many times. The chain recombines TRBV6-5 with TRBJ2-1, with 9 bases aligning to TRBD2. The CDR3 has 14 amino acids. Trimming cost V 7 bases and J 2 bases; bases outside gene matches: 3. Germline CDR1 and CDR2: MNHEY and SVGAGI. Here the CDR3 reads CASTVAGAYNEQFF. CDR3 in DNA: TGTGCCAGCACAGTAGCGGGAGCCTACAATGAGCAGTTCTTC.

The chain carries TRBV4-1 and TRBJ2-7; possibly TRBD2 for D (6 bases). Germline assignment: CDR1 MGHRA and CDR2 YSYEKL. This CDR3 region has 17 residues. Trimming removed 1 base at V and 2 bases at J, with 18 bases between. CDR3 protein: CASSQGKEVAVAYEQYF. The CDR3 nucleotides read TGCGCCAGCAGCCAAGGGAAGGAGGTAGCGGTGGCCTACGAGCAGTACTTC.

The chain employs TRBV29-1 and TRBJ2-1; a possible D gene is TRBD2 (5 bases). The CDR3 is 15 amino acids. Germline V gene data show CDR1 as SQVTM and CDR2 as ANQGSEA. V lost 3 bases and J lost 4, with 16 bases in between. For the CDR3, the DNA is TGCAGCGTTGATGTTGCGGGCCGCCGATACAATGAGCAGTTCTTC. The encoded protein is CSVDVAGRRYNEQFF.

The rearrangement uses TRBV27 and TRBJ2-7; D is possibly TRBD2 (5 bases). CDR1 and CDR2 from the germline V gene are MNHEY and SMNVEV (reference sequence). Trimming cost V 5 bases and J 2 bases, with 19 bases left between them. The CDR3 totals 16 residues. The CDR3, as DNA: TGTGCCAGCAGTCGCTCATCCGGAGACTATCCCTACGAGCAGTACTTC. Protein sequence: CASSRSSGDYPYEQYF.

This chain links TRBV7-9 with TRBJ1-2, with TRBD1 identical over 10 bases. Per the germline V gene, CDR1 is SEHNR and CDR2 is FQNEAQ (reference sequence). CDR3 length: 16 amino acids. J was trimmed by 3 bases and V by 5 bases; bases with no gene match: 9. For the CDR3, the DNA is TGTGCCAGCAGCCCTAGGGACAGGGGATTAGACTATGGCTACACCTTC. Protein: CASSPRDRGLDYGYTF. Using reference TRBV7-9 and TRBJ1-2 for the parts outside the CDR3, the full variable domain is DTGVSQNPRHKITKRGQNVTFRCDPISEHNRLYWYRQTLGQGPEFLTYFQNEAQLEKSRLLSDRFSAERPKGSFSTLEIQRTEQGDSAMYLCASSPRDRGLDYGYTFGSGTRLTVV.

The chain carries TRBV15 and TRBJ1-1; weak D call: TRBD1 (5 bases). The CDR3 is 14 residues long. The germline V and J ends were trimmed by 5 bases and 2 bases, with 12 bases remaining between them. Germline V gene sequence: CDR1 LNHNV, CDR2 YYDKDF (reference sequence). CDR3 amino acids: CATSVWDSNTEAFF. The CDR3 DNA is TGTGCCACCAGCGTATGGGACTCCAACACTGAAGCTTTCTTT. Filled out from reference TRBV15 and TRBJ1-1, the complete variable domain reads DAMVIQNPRYQVTQFGKPVTLSCSQTLNHNVMYWYQQKSSQAPKLLFHYYDKDFNNEADTPDNFQSRRPNTSFCFLDIRSPGLGDTAMYLCATSVWDSNTEAFFGQGTRLTVV.

The chain carries TRBV4-3 and TRBJ2-7; a weak D match, TRBD1 (6 bases). Trimming left V 4 bases short and J 4 bases short, with 17 bases between. This CDR3 is 15 amino acids long. CDR1 and CDR2 from the germline V gene are LGHNA and YSLEER. In nucleotides, the CDR3 is TGCGCCAGCAGCCCCTCAGGGGCGTTCGTGTACGAGCAGTACTTC. It encodes CASSPSGAFVYEQYF.

This clone is termed medium-sized. The rearrangement links TRBV10-3 to TRBJ1-2; D is unresolved. V lost 6 bases to trimming and J lost 6 bases, with 11 bases between them. The germline V gene has CDR1 ENHRY and CDR2 SYGVKD. CDR3 length: 12 residues. DNA of the CDR3: TGTGCCATCAGCCAGGAAGAGGATGGCTACACCTTC. Amino acids: CAISQEEDGYTF.

This clone was observed a few times. The V and J genes are TRBV6-5 and TRBJ2-7, with TRBD1 matching 7 bases. After removal of 0 bases from V and 4 bases from J, the junction contained 3 bases not matched to a gene. CDR3 length: 14 amino acids. Germline CDR1 and CDR2: MNHEY and SVGAGI. CDR3 nucleotide sequence: TGTGCCAGCAGTTACTCAAGGGACAGTTACGAGCAGTACTTC. Translating it yields CASSYSRDSYEQYF.

The chain links TRBV7-8 to TRBJ2-2; tentatively, D is TRBD1 (6 bases). Trimming took 2 bases from V and 4 from J, leaving 20 bases between them. Looked up from germline, CDR1 is SGHVS and CDR2 is FQNEAQ. The CDR3 covers 18 residues. The CDR3 coding sequence is TGTGCCAGCAGCTTATATGGGCAGGGGCCCCGGAGCACCGGGGAGCTGTTTTTT. It is translated as CASSLYGQGPRSTGELFF.

This clone was picked up one time. The chain has TRBV7-9 and TRBJ1-2; D gene unclear. CDR1 and CDR2 from the germline V gene are SEHNR and FQNEAQ (reference sequence). V lost 0 bases, J lost 3 bases, and 5 bases lay in between. This CDR3 has 13 amino acids. The chain's CDR3 is CASSLAEYYGYTF. CDR3 coding DNA: TGTGCCAGCAGCTTAGCCGAGTACTATGGCTACACCTTC.

This chain links TRBV19 with TRBJ2-5; perhaps D is TRBD1 or TRBD2 (5 bases each). Deletions cut 0 bases from V and 1 base from J, with 15 bases between. The V gene's germline CDR1 is LNHDA and CDR2 SQIVND (reference sequence). CDR3 length equals 17 residues. CDR3 nucleotides: TGTGCCAGTAGTATAGATCCGCCAGGTGGGGGCCAAGAGACCCAGTACTTC. It codes for CASSIDPPGGGQETQYF. The full variable domain, with the rest looked up from reference TRBV19 and TRBJ2-5, is DGGITQSPKYLFRKEGQNVTLSCEQNLNHDAMYWYRQDPGQGLRLIYYSQIVNDFQKGDIAEGYSVSREKKESFPLTVTSAQKNPTAFYLCASSIDPPGGGQETQYFGPGTRLLVL.

The chain joins TRBV27 to TRBJ2-3, with 7 bases fitting TRBD1. V was pared by 6 bases and J by 4 bases, with 10 bases of the junction left unmatched. The CDR3 contains 15 residues. Germline loops: CDR1 MNHEY, CDR2 SMNVEV (reference sequence). DNA for the CDR3: TGTGCCAGCAGGGACCAAAACAGGGGCCCAGATACGCAGTATTTT. It encodes CASRDQNRGPDTQYF.

The chain recombines TRBV11-3 with TRBJ2-1; unclear D gene. CDR1 SGHNT and CDR2 YENEEA come from the germline V gene. V was trimmed by 5 bases and J by 8 bases, leaving 19 bases between them. This CDR3 has 15 residues. CDR3 sequence: CASSPSVEGSHEQFF. CDR3 in DNA: TGTGCCAGCAGCCCCTCTGTAGAAGGTTCGCATGAGCAGTTCTTC.

This chain's CDR3 is CASSFGRLAEGEQYF. The CDR3 DNA follows: TGTGCCAGCAGTTTCGGAAGACTAGCGGAGGGGGAGCAGTACTTC. The rearrangement links TRBV6-5 to TRBJ2-7; TRBD2 matches 9 bases. The V gene end was trimmed by 4 bases and the J gene end by 7 bases; junction bases not matched to a gene: 11. The CDR3 totals 15 residues. CDR1 is MNHEY and CDR2 is SVGAGI in the germline V gene.